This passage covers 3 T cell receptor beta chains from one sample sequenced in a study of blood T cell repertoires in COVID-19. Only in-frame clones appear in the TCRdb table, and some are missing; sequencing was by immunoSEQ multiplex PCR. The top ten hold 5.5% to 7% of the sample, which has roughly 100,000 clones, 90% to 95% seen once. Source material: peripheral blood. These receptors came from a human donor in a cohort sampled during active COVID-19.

For the CDR3, the DNA is TGTGCCAGCAGTTACCCCCACCAGGCGGGAGGGAGTAGGAATGAGCAGTTCTTC. Protein product: CASSYPHQAGGSRNEQFF. The rearrangement joins TRBV6-2 or TRBV6-3 to TRBJ2-1, with 9 bases matching TRBD2. Germline V gene data show CDR1 as MNHEY and CDR2 as SVGEGT. The CDR3 loop spans 18 amino acids. J was trimmed by 7 bases and V by 2 bases; bases with no gene match: 15.

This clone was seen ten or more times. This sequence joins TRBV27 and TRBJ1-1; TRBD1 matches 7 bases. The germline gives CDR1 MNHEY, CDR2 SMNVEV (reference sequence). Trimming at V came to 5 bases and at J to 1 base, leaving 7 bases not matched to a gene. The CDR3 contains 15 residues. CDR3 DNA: TGTGCCAGCAGTAAAGGGGACAGAAAGAACACTGAAGCTTTCTTT. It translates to CASSKGDRKNTEAFF.

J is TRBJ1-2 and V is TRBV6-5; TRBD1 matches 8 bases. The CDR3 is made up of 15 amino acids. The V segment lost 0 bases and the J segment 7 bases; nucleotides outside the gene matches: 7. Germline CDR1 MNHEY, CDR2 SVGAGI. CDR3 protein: CASSYSGQGAGGYTF. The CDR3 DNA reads TGTGCCAGCAGTTACTCTGGGCAGGGGGCAGGTGGCTACACCTTC.